This TCR beta chain is drawn from a study of tumor and adjacent non-tumor tissue in lung cancer. Across the study: Approximately 4.2 million productive TCRbeta reads were obtained per sample on average.

Comments on this clonotype: Its antigen is as yet unknown. The junction differs from germline at one of its ends, possibly a read error.

The CDR3 runs 17 residues. Whole-study findings and limits: TCR diversity was significantly greater in tumor than normal lung tissue. Tumor repertoires had a smaller top 100 clone share than normal lung.

RNA was extracted from bulk tissue without any cell sorting. The library came from three nested PCR rounds adapted from ARM-PCR protocols. TCRdb itself ran the multiplex PCR reads through MiXCR, one entry per CDR3 protein. The data hold 100,000 to 150,000 distinct CDR3 sequences, with about 66% observed a single time. The gene calls are TRBV12-3 or TRBV12-4 and TRBJ2-2; TRBD2 might be the D (5 bases). The sequence derives from a young man with non-small cell lung cancer. The sample taken for sequencing was lung tumor tissue. The DNA for the CDR3 is TGTGCCAGCAGTTTATGGACGGTAGTAACGAACACCGGGGAGTTGTTTTTT. It yields the protein CASSLWTVVTNTGELFF.